The 3 T cell receptor beta chains in this list originate from one sample, sequenced in a study of cytomegalovirus exposure and HLA in healthy donors (dated by TCRdb to the late 2010s). The library came from the immunoSEQ multiplex PCR assay. A mixture of 60 forward primers for TCR Vbeta segments and 13 reverse primers for TCR Jbeta segments was used in the multiplex PCR. TCRdb took over this immuneACCESS table, retaining in-frame rearrangements with V and J assigned. Such tables are incomplete; in checked studies, under half of the missing clones stem from an unresolved V gene, and the remainder is unexplained. The sample table contains about 140,000 clones; only one count was recorded for roughly 80% of them. About 3% of the sample belongs to the ten largest clones. The sample taken for sequencing was PBMCs. The receptors shown here come from a man aged 40-49 years in good health and CMV-seronegative.

This clone was seen a single time. CDR3 in amino acids: CASSFPGTSGRAVPDTQYF. CDR3 nucleotide sequence: TGTGCCAGCAGTTTTCCCGGGACTAGCGGGAGGGCCGTGCCAGATACGCAGTATTTT. This chain connects TRBV7-3 to TRBJ2-3, with TRBD2 matching 16 bases. There are 19 residues in the CDR3. CDR1 is SGHTA, CDR2 FQGTGA, per germline. The J segment lost 4 bases and the V segment lost 6 bases, leaving 13 bases of the junction unmatched.

The chain employs TRBV5-1 and TRBJ2-7; TRBD1 is a possible D gene (6 bases). CDR3 length: 14 amino acids. Deletions cut 5 bases from V and 1 base from J, with 13 bases between. Per the germline V gene, CDR1 is SGHRS and CDR2 is YFSETQ. This CDR3 is CASRRGTESYEQYF. The DNA for the CDR3 is TGCGCCAGCAGGAGGGGGACCGAGTCCTACGAGCAGTACTTC. Based on the CDR3 plus reference TRBV5-1 and TRBJ2-7, the full variable domain is KAGVTQTPRYLIKTRGQQVTLSCSPISGHRSVSWYQQTPGQGLQFLFEYFSETQRNKGNFPGRFSGRQFSNSRSEMNVSTLELGDSALYLCASRRGTESYEQYFGPGTRLTVT.

This sequence joins TRBV25-1 and TRBJ1-4, with D hard to call. Per germline, CDR1 MGHDK and CDR2 SYGVNS. Trimming left V 6 bases short and J 3 bases short, with 14 bases between. The CDR3 is made up of 15 amino acids. The CDR3 sequence: CASSTKGVPNEKLFF. The CDR3 region has the DNA TGTGCCAGCAGCACCAAGGGAGTTCCTAATGAAAAACTGTTTTTT.